The 7 T cell receptor beta chains presented below share a single source sample, sequenced in a study of T cell changes during pregnancy in multiple sclerosis. Here immunoSEQ multiplex PCR was the method, and the copy in TCRdb shows in-frame clones only, minus some. The sample yields 80,000 or so clones, approximately 90% seen once. The input for sequencing was peripheral blood, taken before pregnancy. The receptors come from a female donor with multiple sclerosis, enrolled in a pregnancy study.

The rearrangement uses TRBV29-1 and TRBJ2-7; 12 positions agree with TRBD2. The CDR3 totals 16 residues. After removal of 4 bases from V and 0 bases from J, the junction contained 7 bases not matched to a gene. From germline, CDR1 is SQVTM and CDR2 ANQGSEA. As DNA, the CDR3 is TGCAGCGTTGCCGGGACTAGCGGGCGTAGCTCCTACGAGCAGTACTTC. Amino acid sequence: CSVAGTSGRSSYEQYF.

The chain combines TRBV29-1 with TRBJ2-7, with 10 bases aligning to TRBD1. V was clipped by 7 bases and J by 4 bases; unmatched bases: 4. This CDR3 region has 12 residues. Germline CDR1 reads SQVTM; CDR2 reads ANQGSEA. Here the CDR3 DNA reads TGCAGCGCCGGGACAGGGGTTTACGAGCAGTACTTC. This sequence encodes CSAGTGVYEQYF.

This chain uses TRBV7-6 with TRBJ2-7; D possibly corresponds to TRBD1 (6 bases). The V end was cut by 4 bases, the J end by 2 bases, with 18 bases between. This CDR3 contains 16 residues. Looked up from germline, CDR1 is SGHVS and CDR2 is FNYEAQ. The CDR3 DNA reads TGTGCCAGCAGCTCAGTGGGTGGCAGGGGAGCCTACGAGCAGTACTTC. Its translation is CASSSVGGRGAYEQYF. Full variable domain (outside the CDR3, taken from reference TRBV7-6 and TRBJ2-7): GAGVSQSPRYKVTKRGQDVALRCDPISGHVSLYWYRQALGQGPEFLTYFNYEAQQDKSGLPNDRFSAERPEGSISTLTIQRTEQRDSAMYRCASSSVGGRGAYEQYFGPGTRLTVT.

The chain has TRBV28 and TRBJ2-3; 7 bases match TRBD2. The germline V gene has CDR1 MDHEN and CDR2 SYDVKM. The CDR3 has 15 residues. Losses at the gene ends were 4 bases for V and 2 bases for J; bases not matched to a gene: 6. The CDR3 DNA follows: TGTGCCAGCAGTTCTCCTAGCGGAGTCACAGATACGCAGTATTTT. It is translated as CASSSPSGVTDTQYF. Together with reference TRBV28 and TRBJ2-3, the CDR3 gives the full variable domain: DVKVTQSSRYLVKRTGEKVFLECVQDMDHENMFWYRQDPGLGLRLIYFSYDVKMKEKGDIPEGYSVSREKKERFSLILESASTNQTSMYLCASSSPSGVTDTQYFGPGTRLTVL.

This clone was counted a single time. V is TRBV28 and J is TRBJ2-5; D is perhaps TRBD1 (5 bases). The ends were cut back, 2 bases at V and 2 bases at J, with 12 bases in the middle. The CDR3 is made up of 15 amino acids. Per germline, CDR1 MDHEN and CDR2 SYDVKM. The CDR3 region is CASSLNQGNQETQYF. CDR3 nucleotides: TGTGCCAGCAGTTTAAACCAGGGAAATCAAGAGACCCAGTACTTC.

This sequence joins TRBV30 and TRBJ1-4, with 8 positions matching TRBD1. The germline V gene encodes CDR1 GTSNPN and CDR2 SVGIG (reference sequence). This CDR3 comprises 15 residues. V gave up 2 bases and J gave up 8 bases; unmatched junction bases: 10. In nucleotides, the CDR3 is TGTGCCTGGAGTTCGCGGACAGGGCTAGGGGAAAAACTGTTTTTT. This codes for CAWSSRTGLGEKLFF.

The gene calls are TRBV4-1 and TRBJ1-1; a weak D match, TRBD1 (6 bases). The ends were cut back, 4 bases at V and 4 bases at J, with 10 bases in the middle. CDR1 is MGHRA, CDR2 YSYEKL, per germline. The CDR3 is made up of 13 amino acids. The CDR3 DNA is TGCGCCAGCAGCCGCGGACAGAGCACTGAAGCTTTCTTT. This sequence encodes CASSRGQSTEAFF.